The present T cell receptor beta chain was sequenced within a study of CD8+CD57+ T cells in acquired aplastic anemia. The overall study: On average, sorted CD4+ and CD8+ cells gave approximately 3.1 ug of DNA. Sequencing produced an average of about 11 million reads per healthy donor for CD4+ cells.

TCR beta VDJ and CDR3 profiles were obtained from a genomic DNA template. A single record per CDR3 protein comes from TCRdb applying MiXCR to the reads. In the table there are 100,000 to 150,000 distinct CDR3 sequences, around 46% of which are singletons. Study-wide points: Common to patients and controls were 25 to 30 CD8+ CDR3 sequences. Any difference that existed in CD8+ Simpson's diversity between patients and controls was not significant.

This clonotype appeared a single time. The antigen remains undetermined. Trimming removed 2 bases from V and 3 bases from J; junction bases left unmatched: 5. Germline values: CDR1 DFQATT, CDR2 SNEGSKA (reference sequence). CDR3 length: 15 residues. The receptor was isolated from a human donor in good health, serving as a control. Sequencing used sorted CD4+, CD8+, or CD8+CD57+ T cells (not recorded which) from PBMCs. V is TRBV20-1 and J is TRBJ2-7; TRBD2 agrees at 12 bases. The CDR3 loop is CSARSLTSGSYEQYF. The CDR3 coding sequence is TGCAGTGCTAGATCCCTGACTAGCGGGAGCTACGAGCAGTACTTC.